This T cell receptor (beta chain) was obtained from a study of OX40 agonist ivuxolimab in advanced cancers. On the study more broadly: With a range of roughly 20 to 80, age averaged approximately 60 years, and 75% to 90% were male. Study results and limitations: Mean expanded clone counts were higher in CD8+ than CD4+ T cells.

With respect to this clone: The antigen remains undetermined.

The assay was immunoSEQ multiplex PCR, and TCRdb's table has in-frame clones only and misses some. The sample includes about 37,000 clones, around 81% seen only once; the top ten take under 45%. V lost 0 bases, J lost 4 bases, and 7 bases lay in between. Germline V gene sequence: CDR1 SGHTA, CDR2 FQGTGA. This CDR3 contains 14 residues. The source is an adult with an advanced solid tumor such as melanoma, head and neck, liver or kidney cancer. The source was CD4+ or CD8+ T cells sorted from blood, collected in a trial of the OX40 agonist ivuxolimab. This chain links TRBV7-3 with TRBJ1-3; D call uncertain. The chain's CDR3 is CASSLTGSGNTIYF. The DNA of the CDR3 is TGTGCCAGCAGCTTAACAGGGTCCGGAAACACCATATATTTT. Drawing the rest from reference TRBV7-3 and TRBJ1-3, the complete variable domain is GAGVSQTPSNKVTEKGKYVELRCDPISGHTALYWYRQSLGQGPEFLIYFQGTGAADDSGLPNDRFFAVRPEGSVSTLKIQRTERGDSAVYLCASSLTGSGNTIYFGEGSWLTVV.